This note documents a single TCR beta chain sequence. Its antigen target is currently unknown. Base-call qualities are not available, and no considerably larger clone is one nucleotide away. The method behind the library was the immunoSEQ multiplex PCR assay. The original methods were these. A statistical classification framework was built for diagnosing cytomegalovirus status from the catalog of TCR beta chain sequences. TCRdb limited this immuneACCESS table to in-frame rearrangements with V and J called. A share of clones is missing; checked studies link under half to unresolved V genes, and the rest is unexplained. V and J calls and clone size are as listed in that table; D and trimming were resolved from the DNA. This sample gives 250,000 to 400,000 clones in total; roughly 86% of them show up just once. Of the sample, approximately 0.96% falls within the top ten clones. The donors belonged to the validation cohort of around 130 subjects, which was separate from the approximately 700-subject first cohort.

This entry belongs to a study of cytomegalovirus exposure and HLA in healthy donors (dated 2017 in TCRdb). Study-level background: A later analysis indicated that the 95 to 150 validation repertoires were generated on the platform also employed for the 720 or so repertoires of the first cohort. The study aimed to test whether cataloging public T cell receptors could reveal signatures of past pathogen exposure. In addition to the first cohort of 666 subjects, a separate validation cohort of about 120 different subjects was used. High-throughput TCR immunosequencing, statistical association of individual TCRs with disease status, and machine learning were combined to predict cytomegalovirus infection status.

Points the paper makes about the study in general: The classifier was reported to diagnose cytomegalovirus status with high specificity and sensitivity in both the original and validation cohorts. In vitro tests confirmed that three of the cytomegalovirus-associated TCR beta chains recognize cytomegalovirus antigens. Of the cluster scores, around 95% were above 0 in a later analysis, which found that TCRs clustered in the first cohort also tended to co-occur in the 95 to 150 validation repertoires. A later analysis had no HLA typing for the validation cohort, so co-occurrence there was scored across all 130 or so repertoires. According to the authors, the approach could potentially be generalized to other disease states and immunological phenotypes. In the study, approximately 160 TCR beta chains were listed as associated with cytomegalovirus. Across donors, most TCR sequences were observed very rarely, whereas some public TCRs were present in many individuals.

The CDR3 covers 13 residues, taking in both the cysteine and the phenylalanine. Left in the record is the CDR3 DNA by itself, 39 bases read in frame from the first base. CDR1 is given as SGHVS and CDR2 as FNYEAQ, both from the germline V gene. V loses 5 bases of germline sequence and J loses 4 bases, and the interval between the two ends is 9 bases. Material: PBMCs. The TCR sequence derives from a man aged 30 to 39 in good health and CMV-seronegative. Recombination linked TRBV7-6 to TRBJ2-1, with TRBD2 perhaps the D gene, on 5 matching bases. The nucleotides are TGTGCCAGCAGCGAAACGGGGTACAATGAGCAGTTCTTC. Translated, it gives CASSETGYNEQFF.